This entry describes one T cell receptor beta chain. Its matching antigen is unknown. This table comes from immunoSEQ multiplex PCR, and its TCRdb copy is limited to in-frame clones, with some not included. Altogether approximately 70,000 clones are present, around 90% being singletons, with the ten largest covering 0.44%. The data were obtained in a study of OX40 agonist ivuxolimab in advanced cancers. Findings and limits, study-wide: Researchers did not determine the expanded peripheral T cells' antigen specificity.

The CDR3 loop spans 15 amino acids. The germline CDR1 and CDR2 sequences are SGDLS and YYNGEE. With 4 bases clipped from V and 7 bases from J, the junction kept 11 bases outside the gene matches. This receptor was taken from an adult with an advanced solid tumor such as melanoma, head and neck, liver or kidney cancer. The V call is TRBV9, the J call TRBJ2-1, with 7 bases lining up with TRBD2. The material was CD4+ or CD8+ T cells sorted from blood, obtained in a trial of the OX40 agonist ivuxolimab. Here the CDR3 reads CASSPFGGSRNEQFF. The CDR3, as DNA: TGTGCCAGCAGCCCATTTGGCGGGAGTCGAAATGAGCAGTTCTTC.